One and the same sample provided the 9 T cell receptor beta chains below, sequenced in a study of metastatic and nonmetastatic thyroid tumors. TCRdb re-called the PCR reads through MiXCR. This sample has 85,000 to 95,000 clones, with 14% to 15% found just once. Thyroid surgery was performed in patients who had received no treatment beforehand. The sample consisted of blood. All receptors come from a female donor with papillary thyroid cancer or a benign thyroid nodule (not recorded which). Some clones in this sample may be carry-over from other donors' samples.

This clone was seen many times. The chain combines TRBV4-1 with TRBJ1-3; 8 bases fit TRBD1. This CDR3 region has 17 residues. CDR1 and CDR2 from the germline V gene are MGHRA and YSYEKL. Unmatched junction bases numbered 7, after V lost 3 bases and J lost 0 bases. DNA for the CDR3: TGCGCCAGCAGCCACCCCTCGGACAGGGACTCTGGAAACACCATATATTTT. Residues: CASSHPSDRDSGNTIYF.

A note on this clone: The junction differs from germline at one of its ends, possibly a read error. The CDR3 nucleotides are TGTGTCAGCAGCGTTAGCGGGCGGGCCACAGATACGCAGTATTTT. Translated, it gives CVSSVSGRATDTQYF. The chain links TRBV7-6 to TRBJ2-3; TRBD2 agrees at 7 bases. The CDR3 runs 15 residues. Per germline, CDR1 SGHVS and CDR2 FNYEAQ.

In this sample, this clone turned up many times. The CDR3, as DNA: TGTGCCAGCAGCCAAGAAGGGAGTAGCGGAAGGCTGAACACTGAAGCTTTCTTT. Its protein product is CASSQEGSSGRLNTEAFF. V usage is TRBV4-2 and J usage is TRBJ1-1; D ambiguous. V lost 0 bases, J lost 0 bases, and 17 bases lay in between. The V gene's germline CDR1 is LGHNA and CDR2 YNFKEQ. The CDR3 extends over 18 amino acids.

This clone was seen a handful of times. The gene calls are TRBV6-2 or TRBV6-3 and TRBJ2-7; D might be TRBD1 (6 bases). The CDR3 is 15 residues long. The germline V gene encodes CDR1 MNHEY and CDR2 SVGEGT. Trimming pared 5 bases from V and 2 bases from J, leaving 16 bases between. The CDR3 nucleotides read TGTGCCAGCAGTACCCGGTACAGGGTAACCTACGAGCAGTACTTC. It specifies CASSTRYRVTYEQYF.

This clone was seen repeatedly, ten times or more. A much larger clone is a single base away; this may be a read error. The DNA of the CDR3 is TGTGCCAGCACTCGGCTTGGAGGAGAAAGCAACGAGCAGTACTTC. Translating it yields CASTRLGGESNEQYF. The chain carries TRBV6-2 or TRBV6-3 and TRBJ2-7; D might be TRBD2 (5 bases). The CDR3 runs 15 residues. Deletions cut 7 bases from V and 5 bases from J, with 21 bases between. Germline values: CDR1 MNHEY, CDR2 SVGEGT.

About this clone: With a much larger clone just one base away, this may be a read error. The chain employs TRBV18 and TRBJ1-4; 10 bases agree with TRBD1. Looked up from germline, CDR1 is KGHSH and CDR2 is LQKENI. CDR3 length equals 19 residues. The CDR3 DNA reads TGTTCCAGCTCACCACCGGTTGGGACAGGGGCGACCCTTAATGAAAAACTGTTTTTT. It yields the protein CSSSPPVGTGATLNEKLFF.

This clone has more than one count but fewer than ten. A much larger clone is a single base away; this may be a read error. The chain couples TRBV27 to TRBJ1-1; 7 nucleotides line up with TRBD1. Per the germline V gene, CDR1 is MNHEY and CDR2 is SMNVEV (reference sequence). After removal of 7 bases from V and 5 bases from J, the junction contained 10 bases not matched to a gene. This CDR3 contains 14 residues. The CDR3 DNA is TGTGCCAGCATATTAGGGGGCGGAGGAACTGAAGCTTTCTTT. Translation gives CASILGGGGTEAFF.

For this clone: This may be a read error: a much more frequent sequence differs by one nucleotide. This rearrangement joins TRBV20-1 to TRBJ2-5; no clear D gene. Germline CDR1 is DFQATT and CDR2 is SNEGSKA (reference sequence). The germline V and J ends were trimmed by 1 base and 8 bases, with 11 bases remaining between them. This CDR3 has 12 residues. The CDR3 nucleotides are TGCAGTGCTAGAGTCGGTGAGGATACCCAGTACTTC. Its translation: CSARVGEDTQYF.

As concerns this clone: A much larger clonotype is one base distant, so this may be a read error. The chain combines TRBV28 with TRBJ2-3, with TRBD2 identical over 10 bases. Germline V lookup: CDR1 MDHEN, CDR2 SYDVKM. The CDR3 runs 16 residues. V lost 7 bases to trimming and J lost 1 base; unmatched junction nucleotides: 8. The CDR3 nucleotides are TGTGCCAGCATTTCTGAGCGGGGGGGGGGCACAGATACGCAGTATTTT. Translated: CASISERGGGTDTQYF.